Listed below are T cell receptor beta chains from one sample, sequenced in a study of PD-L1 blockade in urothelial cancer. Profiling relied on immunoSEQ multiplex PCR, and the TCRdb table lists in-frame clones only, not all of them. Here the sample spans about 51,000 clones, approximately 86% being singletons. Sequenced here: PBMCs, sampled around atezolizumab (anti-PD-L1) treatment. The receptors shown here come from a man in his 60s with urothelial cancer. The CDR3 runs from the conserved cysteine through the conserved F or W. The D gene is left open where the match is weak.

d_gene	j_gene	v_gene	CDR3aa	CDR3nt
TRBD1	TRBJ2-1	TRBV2	CASSERTGPYNEQFF	TGTGCCAGCAGTGAACGGACAGGGCCTTACAATGAGCAGTTCTTC
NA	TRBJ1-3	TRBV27	CASSFHSSGNTIYF	TGTGCCAGCAGTTTCCACAGCTCTGGAAACACCATATATTTT
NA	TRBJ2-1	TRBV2	CASSERHRAWNEQFF	TGTGCCAGCAGTGAGAGACACAGGGCTTGGAATGAGCAGTTCTTC
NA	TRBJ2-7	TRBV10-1	CASGGKTGPYEQYF	TGCGCCAGCGGTGGAAAGACAGGACCCTACGAGCAGTACTTC
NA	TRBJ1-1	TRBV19	CASSIPSGMNTEAFF	TGTGCCAGTAGTATACCGAGCGGCATGAACACTGAAGCTTTCTTT
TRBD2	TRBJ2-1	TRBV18	CASSSPVQRGYNEQFF	TGTGCCAGCTCATCCCCTGTTCAGCGGGGGTACAATGAGCAGTTCTTC
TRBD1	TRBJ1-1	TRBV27	CASSPQGDTEAFF	TGTGCCAGCAGTCCACAGGGGGACACTGAAGCTTTCTTT
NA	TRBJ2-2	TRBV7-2	CASSPTGTALAGELFF	TGTGCCAGCAGTCCTACCGGGACTGCGCTCGCCGGGGAGCTGTTTTTT
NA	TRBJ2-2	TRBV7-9	CASSLAGHRGENTGELFF	TGTGCCAGCAGCTTAGCCGGACATCGTGGGGAGAACACCGGGGAGCTGTTTTTT
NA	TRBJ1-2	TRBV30	CAWDRGEGGYTF	TGTGCCTGGGATAGAGGGGAGGGAGGCTACACCTTC
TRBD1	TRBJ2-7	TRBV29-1	CSVVRQGTNEQYF	TGCAGCGTTGTGAGACAGGGTACCAACGAGCAGTACTTC